This is a list of T cell receptor beta chains from one sample in a study of shared clonotypes between healthy human individuals. Libraries were prepared by immunoSEQ multiplex PCR; TCRdb keeps only in-frame clonotypes and omits some of them. The data contain 500,000 to 650,000 clones, roughly 72% of them singletons. Sequenced: PBMCs. The receptors were gathered from a middle-aged woman in good health. Some clones in this sample may be carry-over from other donors' samples. The CDR3 runs from the conserved cysteine through the conserved F or W. Fields, in order: J gene, CDR3 length, V gene, clone size, CDR3 protein. Some rows mark clone size as missing; the rest say once, few, many or name a class of expanded clone.

TRBJ2-1 15 TRBV19 - CASSTSSGSYNEQFF
TRBJ2-2 15 TRBV7-9 few CASSSSGRATGELFF
TRBJ1-2 15 TRBV5-5 - CASSRGTSLNYGYTF
TRBJ2-3 15 TRBV5-1 - CASSLSGGGADTQYF
TRBJ1-2 16 TRBV13 - CASSLGRGGPPYGYTF
TRBJ2-5 16 TRBV6-5 - CASSYSISPGKETQYF
TRBJ2-1 20 TRBV30 - CAWSRMTGTSGRSSYNEQFF
TRBJ2-7 16 TRBV28 - CASSSLSGRSSYEQYF
TRBJ1-5 13 TRBV10-3 - CAISAGGLQPQHF
TRBJ1-2 11 TRBV28 - CASSFHRGYTF
TRBJ1-1 16 TRBV11-2 many CASSSLFGRRNTEAFF
TRBJ1-4 18 TRBV28 - CASSSPRSGTGLDEKLFF
TRBJ2-2 19 TRBV11-2 - CASSLEFGGPPHDTGELFF
TRBJ1-2 14 TRBV7-2 - CASSPPLVNYGYTF
TRBJ2-1 15 TRBV28 few CASSEAGAFYNEQFF
TRBJ1-5 14 TRBV6-1 - CASSDWPRDQPQHF
TRBJ1-5 13 TRBV30 - CAWSVQLNQPQHF
TRBJ1-4 15 TRBV28 few CASTSRGGFNEKLFF
TRBJ2-3 15 TRBV28 - CASNPSGRLTDTQYF
TRBJ1-1 14 TRBV6-5 - CASRRGTGDTEAFF
TRBJ2-5 16 TRBV7-2 many CASSSGGADASETQYF
TRBJ1-2 14 TRBV19 - CASSIPAISYGYTF
TRBJ2-2 14 TRBV7-2 - CASSLMLNTGELFF
TRBJ2-1 15 TRBV6-1 - CASSKLAGDIDEQFF
TRBJ1-4 16 TRBV7-6 - CASSPAGGRPNEKLFF
TRBJ2-1 14 TRBV6-1 - CASGTSGSYNEQFF
TRBJ1-2 15 TRBV30 - CAWFRDRARGYGYTF
TRBJ1-2 16 TRBV18 - CASSPQPFEQDYGYTF
TRBJ2-2 13 TRBV30 - CAWGQRVDGELFF
TRBJ2-4 15 TRBV28 - CASSSLGVGENIQYF
TRBJ2-1 14 TRBV4-1 - CASKRLAGAFEQFF
TRBJ1-3 16 TRBV5-6 once CASSLAGVHSGNTIYF
TRBJ1-4 15 TRBV6-6 - CASSYRDRENEKLFF
TRBJ1-2 13 TRBV9 few CASPPTRNYGYTF
TRBJ2-3 12 TRBV7-3 - CASSLTSGADSF
TRBJ2-3 13 TRBV7-9 - CASRDGDPDTQYF
TRBJ2-3 13 TRBV5-1 once CASSLDSTDTQYF
TRBJ1-2 14 TRBV7-2 - CASSNRDRANGYTF
TRBJ2-7 16 TRBV19 - CASSIVYGTGGREQYF
TRBJ1-1 15 TRBV7-3 - CASSLTLNSNTEAFF
TRBJ1-3 17 TRBV11-2 few CASSARQGALSGNTIYF
TRBJ1-2 13 TRBV10-3 - CAITEQGNYGYTF
TRBJ2-7 13 TRBV30 - CAWRGTGSDEQYF
TRBJ1-5 15 TRBV6-6 - CASSRRGTSNQPQHF
TRBJ2-5 15 TRBV7-2 - CASSLPGQGLETQYF
TRBJ1-5 15 TRBV28 - CATLYGTGAVQPQHF
TRBJ2-5 13 TRBV2 - CASSGQGVETQYF